This paragraph reports one TCR beta chain. CDR3 length: 13 residues. The germline gives CDR1 SGHDN, CDR2 FVKESK. The germline V and J ends were trimmed by 3 bases and 4 bases, with 9 bases remaining between them. Profiled with immunoSEQ multiplex PCR; TCRdb holds only in-frame clones, not every one. Seen here are 300,000 to 450,000 clones, about 85% observed once, and the top ten hold approximately 3.7%. The entry originates in a study of blood T cell repertoires in COVID-19. Study overall: Donors in the United States, Italy and Spain gave samples during acute or convalescent COVID-19.

This TCR was recovered from a woman aged 18-35 years with acute or convalescent COVID-19. Sample: peripheral blood. The chain carries TRBV14 and TRBJ1-2, with D possibly matching TRBD1 (5 bases). The CDR3 protein is CASSQGGIYGYTF. The CDR3 region has the DNA TGTGCCAGCAGCCAGGGGGGGATCTATGGCTACACCTTC. Complete variable domain (other parts from reference TRBV14 and TRBJ1-2): EAGVTQFPSHSVIEKGQTVTLRCDPISGHDNLYWYRRVMGKEIKFLLHFVKESKQDESGMPNNRFLAERTGGTYSTLKVQPAELEDSGVYFCASSQGGIYGYTFGSGTRLTVV.